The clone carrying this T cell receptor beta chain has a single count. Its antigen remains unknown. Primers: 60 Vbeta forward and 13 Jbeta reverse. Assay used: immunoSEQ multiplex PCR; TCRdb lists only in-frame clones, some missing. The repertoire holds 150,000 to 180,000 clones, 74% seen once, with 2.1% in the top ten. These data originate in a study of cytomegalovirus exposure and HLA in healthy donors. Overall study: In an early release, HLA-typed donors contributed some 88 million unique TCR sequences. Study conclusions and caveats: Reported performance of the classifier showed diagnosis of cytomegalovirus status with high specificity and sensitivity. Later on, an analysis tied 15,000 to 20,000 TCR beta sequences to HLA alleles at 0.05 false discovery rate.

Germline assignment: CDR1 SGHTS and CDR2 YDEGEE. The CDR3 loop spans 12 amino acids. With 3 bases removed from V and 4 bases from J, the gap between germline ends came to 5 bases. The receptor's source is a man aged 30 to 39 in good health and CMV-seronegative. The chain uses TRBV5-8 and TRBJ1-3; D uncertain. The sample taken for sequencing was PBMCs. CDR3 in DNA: TGTGCCAGCAGCTATCCGGGAAACACCATATATTTT. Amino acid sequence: CASSYPGNTIYF.